The 27 T cell receptor beta chains below all came from one sample that was sequenced in a study of CD8 T cells in ankylosing spondylitis. Each CDR3 protein gets one entry after TCRdb re-called the 5' RACE reads with MiXCR. The sample has over 30,000 distinct CDR3 sequences, 13% seen once. Sequenced sample: synovial fluid, either unsorted or a sorted T cell fraction (not recorded which). The receptors here all came from a male donor with ankylosing spondylitis.

This clonotype was recorded once. The chain employs TRBV7-6 and TRBJ2-1; 15 bases align to TRBD2. Germline CDR1 is SGHVS and CDR2 is FNYEAQ. The CDR3 runs to 14 residues. The V segment lost 4 bases and the J segment 12 bases; nucleotides outside the gene matches: 4. The CDR3 nucleotides read TGTGCCAGCAGCTCCGGGACTAGCGGGGGGCGGCAGTTCTTC. It is translated as CASSSGTSGGRQFF.

The V call is TRBV20-1, the J call TRBJ2-7; no clear D gene. The length of the CDR3 is 13 residues. From germline, CDR1 is DFQATT and CDR2 SNEGSKA (reference sequence). V was trimmed by 6 bases and J by 2 bases, leaving 14 bases between them. The CDR3 DNA sequence: TGCAGTGCGCGAATCAGCGAACCCTACGAGCAGTACTTC. This translates into CSARISEPYEQYF.

This clonotype occurred many times. V is TRBV20-1 and J is TRBJ2-1; TRBD2 aligns across 8 bases. V gave up 5 bases and J gave up 15 bases; unmatched junction bases: 15. The germline V gene encodes CDR1 DFQATT and CDR2 SNEGSKA (reference sequence). This CDR3 has 13 amino acids. The CDR3 protein is CSAFGLTSANPFF. The CDR3, as DNA: TGCAGTGCTTTCGGATTGACTAGCGCAAACCCGTTCTTC.

This clonotype was found a few times. The rearrangement joins TRBV12-3 or TRBV12-4 to TRBJ2-3; 8 bases agree with TRBD2. V lost 8 bases to trimming and J lost 4 bases; unmatched junction nucleotides: 11. This CDR3 has 15 amino acids. CDR3 protein: CASHRGGGAADTQYF. In DNA, the CDR3 is TGTGCCAGCCACCGGGGGGGGGGAGCGGCAGATACGCAGTATTTT.

The chain links TRBV6-4 to TRBJ2-1; maybe TRBD2 (6 bases). Per the germline V gene, CDR1 is MRHNA and CDR2 is SNTAGT. This CDR3 contains 14 residues. With 6 bases removed from V and 7 bases from J, the gap between germline ends came to 16 bases. CDR3 loop: CASSSEGGGNEQFF. CDR3 DNA: TGTGCCAGCAGCTCGGAGGGAGGCGGTAATGAGCAGTTCTTC.

The table lists this clonotype with many counts. The chain employs TRBV7-9 and TRBJ1-2, with D possibly matching TRBD1 (6 bases). The CDR3 loop spans 12 amino acids. Germline V CDR1 and CDR2: SEHNR, FQNEAQ (reference sequence). With 5 bases removed from V and 6 bases from J, the gap between germline ends came to 10 bases. CDR3 sequence reads: CASSPGGNGYTF. The CDR3, as DNA: TGTGCCAGCAGCCCTGGGGGCAATGGCTACACCTTC.

The sample holds many counts of this clonotype. This chain links TRBV6-1 with TRBJ2-7; tentatively, D is TRBD1 (5 bases). V was trimmed by 1 base and J by 2 bases, leaving 9 bases between them. The CDR3 totals 14 residues. In germline, CDR1 is MNHNS, CDR2 SASEGT. The CDR3 sequence: CASSEVQETYEQYF. CDR3 DNA sequence: TGTGCCAGCAGTGAAGTACAGGAGACCTACGAGCAGTACTTC.

To note about this clonotype: One end of the junction fails to match germline, which may point to a read error. The chain uses TRBV20-1 and TRBJ2-5; 8 bases align to TRBD2. The CDR3 length is 16 residues. CDR1 and CDR2 (germline): DFQATT, SNEGSKA (reference sequence). CDR3 DNA sequence: TGCAGTGCTAGAGATCTAGTAGCGGGGCACCAAGCGACCCAGTACTTC. This encodes CSARDLVAGHQATQYF.

The genes are TRBV5-1 and TRBJ2-1; TRBD2 matches 15 bases. This CDR3 has 16 amino acids. The germline CDR1 and CDR2 sequences are SGHRS and YFSETQ. With V trimmed by 3 bases and J by 6 bases, 4 bases remained unmatched. CDR3 nucleotide sequence: TGCGCCAGCAGCTGGGGACTAGCGGGGGGAATCAATGAGCAGTTCTTC. It codes for CASSWGLAGGINEQFF.

This clonotype has more than one count but fewer than ten. This chain connects TRBV7-9 to TRBJ2-7; TRBD2 matches at 12 bases. V lost 2 bases and J lost 7; bases outside the gene matches: 6. The CDR3 is made up of 15 amino acids. Germline CDR1 SEHNR, CDR2 FQNEAQ (reference sequence). CDR3 residues: CASSLTGLAGREQYF. The CDR3 coding sequence is TGTGCCAGCAGCTTAACCGGACTAGCGGGGCGGGAGCAGTACTTC.

In this sample, this clonotype turned up many times. J is TRBJ1-5 and V is TRBV9; D gene unclear. This CDR3 comprises 12 residues. In germline, CDR1 is SGDLS, CDR2 YYNGEE. The germline V and J ends were trimmed by 2 bases and 6 bases, with 6 bases remaining between them. DNA of the CDR3: TGTGCCAGCAGCGTTGGATTTCAGCCCCAGCATTTT. Encoded protein: CASSVGFQPQHF.

The chain couples TRBV27 to TRBJ1-2, with TRBD1 matching 8 bases. V shed 8 bases and J 8 bases; nucleotides not matched to a gene: 16. CDR3 length: 15 amino acids. The germline CDR1 and CDR2 sequences are MNHEY and SMNVEV (reference sequence). CDR3 residues: CASSTAAQGVGGYTF. CDR3 sequence (DNA): TGTGCCAGCTCCACCGCAGCACAGGGGGTCGGGGGCTACACCTTC.

This clonotype was counted a single time. The chain uses TRBV3-1 and TRBJ1-1; no clear D. V was trimmed by 4 bases and J by 0 bases, leaving 6 bases between them. Per germline, CDR1 LGHDT and CDR2 YNNKEL (reference sequence). The CDR3 consists of 13 residues. This CDR3 is CASSLQVNTEAFF. In nucleotides, the CDR3 is TGTGCCAGCAGCCTACAAGTGAACACTGAAGCTTTCTTT. Together with reference TRBV3-1 and TRBJ1-1, the CDR3 gives the full variable domain: DTAVSQTPKYLVTQMGNDKSIKCEQNLGHDTMYWYKQDSKKFLKIMFSYNNKELIINETVPNRFSPKSPDKAHLNLHINSLELGDSAVYFCASSLQVNTEAFFGQGTRLTVV.

This clonotype was seen only a few times. The V and J genes are TRBV5-1 and TRBJ2-7; TRBD2 aligns across 7 bases. V trimming: 1 base; J trimming: 3 bases; junction bases outside the gene matches: 1. The CDR3 runs 13 residues. Germline V gene data show CDR1 as SGHRS and CDR2 as YFSETQ. The CDR3 spells CASSLRGGYEQYF. CDR3 bases: TGCGCCAGCAGCTTGCGCGGGGGCTACGAGCAGTACTTC. Full variable domain (remainder filled in from reference TRBV5-1 and TRBJ2-7): KAGVTQTPRYLIKTRGQQVTLSCSPISGHRSVSWYQQTPGQGLQFLFEYFSETQRNKGNFPGRFSGRQFSNSRSEMNVSTLELGDSALYLCASSLRGGYEQYFGPGTRLTVT.

This chain joins TRBV28 and TRBJ2-1, with D unresolved. Germline CDR1 MDHEN, CDR2 SYDVKM. The CDR3 is made up of 15 amino acids. The germline V and J ends were trimmed by 6 bases and 0 bases, with 12 bases remaining between them. The CDR3 sequence: CASSHTMSSYNEQFF. DNA for the CDR3: TGTGCCAGCAGCCACACTATGAGCTCCTACAATGAGCAGTTCTTC.

This chain uses TRBV7-9 with TRBJ1-6; 7 nucleotides line up with TRBD1. Trimming at V came to 1 base and at J to 8 bases, leaving 5 bases not matched to a gene. CDR3 length equals 15 residues. Germline V gives CDR1 SEHNR, CDR2 FQNEAQ (reference sequence). DNA of the CDR3: TGTGCCAGCAGCTTAGATGGGACAGCTTATTCACCCCTCCACTTT. Protein sequence: CASSLDGTAYSPLHF.

The rearrangement links TRBV7-9 to TRBJ2-1; no reliable D call. Trimming took 1 base from V and 0 from J, leaving 7 bases between them. CDR1 is SEHNR, CDR2 FQNEAQ, per germline (reference sequence). This CDR3 is 15 amino acids long. CDR3 loop: CASSLGVPSYNEQFF. CDR3 in DNA: TGTGCCAGCAGCTTAGGGGTCCCCTCCTACAATGAGCAGTTCTTC.

This clonotype occurred a few times. This sequence joins TRBV5-1 and TRBJ2-7; 8 positions match TRBD1. J was trimmed by 5 bases and V by 2 bases; bases with no gene match: 15. Germline V gives CDR1 SGHRS, CDR2 YFSETQ. The CDR3 consists of 17 residues. The chain's CDR3 is CASSFSGIWDRRHEQYF. The CDR3 region has the DNA TGCGCCAGCAGCTTTTCGGGGATCTGGGACAGGCGCCACGAGCAGTACTTC.

The table lists this clonotype with a few counts. The chain carries TRBV20-1 and TRBJ1-1; D gene ambiguous. V lost 1 base, J lost 9 bases, and 9 bases lay in between. The CDR3 length is 11 residues. Per germline, CDR1 DFQATT and CDR2 SNEGSKA (reference sequence). The CDR3 sequence is CSARAPQQAFF. In nucleotides, the CDR3 is TGCAGTGCTAGAGCACCCCAGCAAGCTTTCTTT.

This clonotype was detected ten times or more. J is TRBJ2-1 and V is TRBV24-1, with D possibly being TRBD1 (6 bases). CDR3 length equals 13 residues. Trimming took off 3 bases at V and 16 bases at J, with 18 bases between the two ends. CDR1 is KGHDR, CDR2 SFDVKD, per germline. The CDR3 DNA is TGTGCCACCAGTGATAGGGGGTCCGCTCGGGGTTTCTTC. Translation: CATSDRGSARGFF.

Ten or more counts support this clonotype. The chain couples TRBV27 to TRBJ2-5; D is uncertain. Germline CDR1 and CDR2: MNHEY and SMNVEV (reference sequence). The CDR3 has 16 residues. The germline V and J ends were trimmed by 7 bases and 0 bases, with 18 bases remaining between them. CDR3 sequence: CASNRVQPWYQETQYF. The CDR3 region has the DNA TGTGCCAGCAATCGAGTACAGCCTTGGTACCAAGAGACCCAGTACTTC.

This chain uses TRBV20-1 with TRBJ2-5; 11 bases line up with TRBD1. This CDR3 region has 14 residues. Germline loops: CDR1 DFQATT, CDR2 SNEGSKA (reference sequence). The junction had 7 bases not matched to a gene; V was cut back by 5 bases and J by 5 bases. The CDR3 loop reads CSARDRGSRETQYF. CDR3 nucleotides: TGCAGTGCTCGGGACAGGGGGTCCCGGGAGACCCAGTACTTC.

This clonotype was seen ten or more times. The V call is TRBV12-3 or TRBV12-4, the J call TRBJ1-5; D gene unclear. V lost 7 bases, J lost 0 bases, and 10 bases lay in between. This CDR3 has 14 amino acids. CDR3 amino acids: CASTTTNSNQPQHF. The CDR3 DNA sequence: TGTGCCAGCACTACAACTAATAGCAATCAGCCCCAGCATTTT.

Many counts were recorded for this clonotype. The J gene is TRBJ1-2, the V gene TRBV4-3; D perhaps matches TRBD1 (6 bases). The CDR3 has 16 amino acids. Trimming stripped 0 bases from V and 5 bases from J, with 16 bases between. From germline, CDR1 is LGHNA and CDR2 YSLEER. CDR3 DNA sequence: TGCGCCAGCAGCCAAGAGGCCGGGACACAGATTTATGGCTACACCTTC. The encoded protein is CASSQEAGTQIYGYTF.

This chain uses TRBV27 with TRBJ2-2, with TRBD1 matching 7 bases. The junction had 10 bases not matched to a gene; V was cut back by 5 bases and J by 4 bases. Germline values: CDR1 MNHEY, CDR2 SMNVEV (reference sequence). The CDR3 has 16 residues. For the CDR3, the DNA is TGTGCCAGCAGTCGCAATGACAGGGCCAGCACCGGGGAGCTGTTTTTT. Its translation is CASSRNDRASTGELFF.

Regarding this clonotype: The junction differs from germline at one of its ends, possibly a read error. The rearrangement uses TRBV5-5 and TRBJ1-5; TRBD1 might be the D (6 bases). There are 14 residues in the CDR3. Germline CDR1 reads SGHKS; CDR2 reads YYEKEE (reference sequence). CDR3 protein: CARSLGPGEQPQHF. CDR3 in DNA: TGTGCCAGGAGCTTGGGGCCAGGGGAACAGCCCCAGCATTTT.

The genes are TRBV4-2 and TRBJ2-1; D uncertain. Germline V gene sequence: CDR1 LGHNA, CDR2 YNFKEQ. The CDR3 runs 14 residues. The germline V and J ends were trimmed by 8 bases and 5 bases, with 16 bases remaining between them. The CDR3 bases are TGTGCCAGCGGCCCCGGGCGGTCCCACAATGAGCAGTTCTTC. It yields the protein CASGPGRSHNEQFF.